This T cell receptor beta chain was documented in a study of follicular helper T cells after annual influenza vaccination. The time point denotes: 2014-2015 season, 7 days after vaccination. Subjects lived in the community and lacked influenza vaccine within the prior 6 months. Per time point, roughly 40-110 mL of blood was sampled. Looked up from germline, CDR1 is MDHEN and CDR2 is SYDVKM. V lost 3 bases and J lost 0, with 8 bases in between. The length of the CDR3 is 14 residues. The repertoire was sequenced with immunoSEQ multiplex PCR; TCRdb's copy has only in-frame clones and lacks some. The sample records about 15,000 clones, around 85% being singletons.

The chain joins TRBV28 to TRBJ1-1; possibly TRBD1 for D (5 bases). The sequence was collected from an adult who received the influenza vaccine. Material: CXCR5+ CD38- circulating T follicular helper cells from blood, obtained 7 days after influenza vaccination. Specified subset: circulating Tfh, non-naive CD4+CXCR5+PD-1+ (ICOS+CD38+ or ICOS-CD38-). The CDR3, as DNA: TGTGCCAGCAGTTTCCCACAGGTGAACACTGAAGCTTTCTTT. Encoded protein: CASSFPQVNTEAFF.